The subject of this entry is one TCR beta chain. TCRdb's copy holds only in-frame clones and misses some; the assay was immunoSEQ multiplex PCR. The table lists more than 150,000 clones, more than 70% of them singletons. This entry is derived from a study of blood T cell repertoires in COVID-19. Germline V gene lookup returns CDR1 SNHLY and CDR2 FYNNEI. V lost 6 bases to trimming and J lost 2 bases, with 15 bases between them. The CDR3 is 15 residues long. The sequencing sample was made of peripheral blood. The TCR originated in a man aged 18 to 29 with active or convalescent COVID-19. The gene calls are TRBV2 and TRBJ2-3; D perhaps matches TRBD1 (5 bases). In nucleotides, the CDR3 is TGTGCCAGCAGCCTGACAGAGCCTATCACAGATACGCAGTATTTT. Translation: CASSLTEPITDTQYF.